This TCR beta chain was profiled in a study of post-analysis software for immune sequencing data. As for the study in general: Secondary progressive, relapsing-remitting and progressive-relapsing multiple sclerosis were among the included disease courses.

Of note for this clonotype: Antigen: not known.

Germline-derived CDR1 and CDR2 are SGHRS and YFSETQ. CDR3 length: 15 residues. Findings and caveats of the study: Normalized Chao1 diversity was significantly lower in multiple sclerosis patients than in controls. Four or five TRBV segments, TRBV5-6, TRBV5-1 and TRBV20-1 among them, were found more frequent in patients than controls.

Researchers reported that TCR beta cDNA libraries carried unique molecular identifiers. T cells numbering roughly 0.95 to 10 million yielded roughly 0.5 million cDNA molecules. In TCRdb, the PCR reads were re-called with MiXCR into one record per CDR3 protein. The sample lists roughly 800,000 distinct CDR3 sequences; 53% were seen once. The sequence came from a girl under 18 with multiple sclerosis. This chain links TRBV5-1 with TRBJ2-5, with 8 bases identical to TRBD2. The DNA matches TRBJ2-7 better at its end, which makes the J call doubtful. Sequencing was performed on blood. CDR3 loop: CASSLESGRNYEQYF. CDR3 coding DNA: TGCGCCAGCAGCTTGGAAAGCGGGAGAAATTACGAGCAGTACTTC.